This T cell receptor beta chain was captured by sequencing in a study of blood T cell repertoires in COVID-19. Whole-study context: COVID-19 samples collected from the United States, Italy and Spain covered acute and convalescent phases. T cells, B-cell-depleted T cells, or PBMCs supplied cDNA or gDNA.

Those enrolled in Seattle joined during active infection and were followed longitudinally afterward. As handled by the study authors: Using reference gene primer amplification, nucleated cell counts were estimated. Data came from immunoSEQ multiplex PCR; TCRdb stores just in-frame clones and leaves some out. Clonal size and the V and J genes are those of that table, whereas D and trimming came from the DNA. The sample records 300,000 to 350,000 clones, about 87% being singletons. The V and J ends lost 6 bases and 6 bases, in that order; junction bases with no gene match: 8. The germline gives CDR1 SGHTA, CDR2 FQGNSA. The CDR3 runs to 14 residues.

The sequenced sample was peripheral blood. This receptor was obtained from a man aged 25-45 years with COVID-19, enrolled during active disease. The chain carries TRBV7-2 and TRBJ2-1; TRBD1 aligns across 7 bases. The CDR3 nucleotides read TGTGCCAGCAGTTACACAGGGGTCCGCAATGAGCAGTTCTTC. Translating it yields CASSYTGVRNEQFF.